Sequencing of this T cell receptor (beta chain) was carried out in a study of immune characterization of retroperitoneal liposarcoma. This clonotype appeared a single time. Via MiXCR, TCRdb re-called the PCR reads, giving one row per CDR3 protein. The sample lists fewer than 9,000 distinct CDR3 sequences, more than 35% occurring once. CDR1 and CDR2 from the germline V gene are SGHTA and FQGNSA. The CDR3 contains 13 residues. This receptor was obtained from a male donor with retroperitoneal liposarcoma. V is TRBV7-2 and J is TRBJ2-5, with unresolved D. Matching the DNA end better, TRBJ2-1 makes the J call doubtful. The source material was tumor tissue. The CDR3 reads CASSPGPNNEQFF. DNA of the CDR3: TGTGCCAGCAGCCCCGGGCCGAACAATGAGCAGTTCTTC.